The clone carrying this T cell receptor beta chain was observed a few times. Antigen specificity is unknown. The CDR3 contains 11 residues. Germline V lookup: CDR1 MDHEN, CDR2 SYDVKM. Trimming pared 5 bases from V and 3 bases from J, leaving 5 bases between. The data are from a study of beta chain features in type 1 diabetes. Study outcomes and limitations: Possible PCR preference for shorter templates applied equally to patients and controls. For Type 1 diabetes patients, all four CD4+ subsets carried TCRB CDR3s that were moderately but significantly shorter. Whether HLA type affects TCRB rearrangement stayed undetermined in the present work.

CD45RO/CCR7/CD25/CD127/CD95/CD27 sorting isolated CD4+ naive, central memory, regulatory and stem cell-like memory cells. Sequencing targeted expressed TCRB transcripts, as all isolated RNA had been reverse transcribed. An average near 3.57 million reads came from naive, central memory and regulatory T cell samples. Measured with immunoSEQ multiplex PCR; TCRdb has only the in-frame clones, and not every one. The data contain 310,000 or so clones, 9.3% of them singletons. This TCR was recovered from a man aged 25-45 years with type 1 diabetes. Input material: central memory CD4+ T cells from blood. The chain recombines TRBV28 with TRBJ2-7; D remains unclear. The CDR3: CASSIYYEQYF. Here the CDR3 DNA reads TGTGCCAGCAGTATTTACTACGAGCAGTACTTC.